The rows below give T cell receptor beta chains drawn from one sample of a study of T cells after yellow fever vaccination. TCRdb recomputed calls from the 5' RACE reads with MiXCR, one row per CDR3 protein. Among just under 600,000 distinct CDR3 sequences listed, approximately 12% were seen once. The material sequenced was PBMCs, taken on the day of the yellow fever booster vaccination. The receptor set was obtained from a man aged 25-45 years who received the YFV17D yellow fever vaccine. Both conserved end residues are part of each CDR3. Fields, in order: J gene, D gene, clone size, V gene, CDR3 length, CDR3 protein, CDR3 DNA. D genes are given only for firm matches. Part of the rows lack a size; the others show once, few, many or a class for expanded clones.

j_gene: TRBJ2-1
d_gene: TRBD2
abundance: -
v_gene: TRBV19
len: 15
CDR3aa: CASNRGSGRGNEQFF
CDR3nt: TGTGCCAGTAACAGGGGTAGCGGGAGGGGAAATGAGCAGTTCTTC

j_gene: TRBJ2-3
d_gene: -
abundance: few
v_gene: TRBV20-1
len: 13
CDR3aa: CSAREGGTDTQYF
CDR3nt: TGCAGTGCTAGAGAGGGGGGCACAGATACGCAGTATTTT

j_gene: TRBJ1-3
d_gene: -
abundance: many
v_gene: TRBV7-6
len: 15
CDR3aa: CASSTARAAGNTIYF
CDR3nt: TGTGCCAGCAGCACCGCCAGGGCTGCTGGAAACACCATATATTTT

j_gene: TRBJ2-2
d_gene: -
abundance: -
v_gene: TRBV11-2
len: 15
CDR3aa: CASSAGQPSAGELFF
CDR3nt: TGTGCCAGCAGCGCGGGACAGCCATCCGCCGGGGAGCTGTTTTTT

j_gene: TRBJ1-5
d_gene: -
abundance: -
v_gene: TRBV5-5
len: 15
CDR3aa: CASSTRLAGADTQHF
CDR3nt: TGTGCCAGCAGCACCAGACTAGCGGGAGCAGATACGCAGCATTTT

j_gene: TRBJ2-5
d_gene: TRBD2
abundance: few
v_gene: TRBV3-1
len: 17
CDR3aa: CASSQVNAPSGQETQYF
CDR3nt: TGTGCCAGCAGCCAAGTTAACGCGCCTAGCGGCCAAGAGACCCAGTACTTC

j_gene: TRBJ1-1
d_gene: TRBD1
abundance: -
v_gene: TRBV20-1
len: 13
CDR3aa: CSAPGQEGTEAFF
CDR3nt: TGCAGTGCCCCTGGACAGGAGGGGACTGAAGCTTTCTTT

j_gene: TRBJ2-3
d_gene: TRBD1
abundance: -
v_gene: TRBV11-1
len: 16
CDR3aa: CASSTTGTGAENTQYF
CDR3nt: TGTGCCAGCAGCACGACCGGGACAGGGGCCGAGAATACGCAGTATTTT

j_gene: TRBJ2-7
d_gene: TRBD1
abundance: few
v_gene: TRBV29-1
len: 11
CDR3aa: CSVGQGNEQYF
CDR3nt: TGCAGCGTAGGACAGGGGAACGAGCAGTACTTC

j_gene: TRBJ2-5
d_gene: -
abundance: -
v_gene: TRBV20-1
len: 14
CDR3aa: CCAPSQGASKTQYF
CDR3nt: TGCTGTGCTCCATCCCAGGGTGCTTCAAAGACCCAGTACTTC

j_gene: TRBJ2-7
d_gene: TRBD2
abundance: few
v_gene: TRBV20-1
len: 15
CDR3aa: CSAVVGGRLPYEQYF
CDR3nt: TGCAGTGCCGTAGTCGGCGGGAGGTTACCCTACGAGCAGTACTTC

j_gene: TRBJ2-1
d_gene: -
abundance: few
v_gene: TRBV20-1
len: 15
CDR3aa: CSARTGTNPYNEQFF
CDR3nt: TGCAGTGCTAGAACCGGGACCAACCCTTACAATGAGCAGTTCTTC

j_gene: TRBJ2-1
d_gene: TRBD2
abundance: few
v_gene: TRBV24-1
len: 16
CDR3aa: CATSEHTSGRLNEQFF
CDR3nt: TGTGCCACCAGTGAGCACACTAGCGGGAGATTAAATGAGCAGTTCTTC

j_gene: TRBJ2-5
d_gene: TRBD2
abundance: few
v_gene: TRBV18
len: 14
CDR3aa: CASSPLAGKETQYF
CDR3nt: TGTGCCAGCTCACCGCTAGCGGGAAAAGAGACCCAGTACTTC

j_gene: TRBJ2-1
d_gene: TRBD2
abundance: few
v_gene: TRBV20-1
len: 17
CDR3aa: CSARDNSGRAPYNEQFF
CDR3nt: TGCAGTGCTAGAGATAATAGCGGGAGAGCGCCATACAATGAGCAGTTCTTC

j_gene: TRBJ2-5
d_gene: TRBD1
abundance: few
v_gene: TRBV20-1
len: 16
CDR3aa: CSANRPPRTGQETQYF
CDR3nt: TGCAGTGCAAACCGACCACCACGGACAGGGCAAGAGACCCAGTACTTC

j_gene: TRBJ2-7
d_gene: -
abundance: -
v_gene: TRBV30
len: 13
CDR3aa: CAWSFGGTYEQYF
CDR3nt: TGTGCCTGGAGTTTTGGGGGCACCTACGAGCAGTACTTC

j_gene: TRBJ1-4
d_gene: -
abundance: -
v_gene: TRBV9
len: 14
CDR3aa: CASRGTGANKKLFF
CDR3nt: TGTGCCAGCAGGGGTACGGGGGCGAATAAAAAACTGTTTTTT

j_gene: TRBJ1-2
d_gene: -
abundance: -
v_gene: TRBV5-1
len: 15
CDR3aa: CASSLGRAVFNGYTF
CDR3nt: TGCGCCAGCAGCTTGGGCAGGGCGGTTTTTAATGGCTACACCTTC

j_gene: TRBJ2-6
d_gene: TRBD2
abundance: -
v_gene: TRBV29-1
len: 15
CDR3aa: CSVAGGPVGANVLTF
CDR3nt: TGCAGCGTTGCGGGGGGGCCGGTAGGGGCCAACGTCCTGACTTTC